This T cell receptor beta chain comes out of a study of T cell clones after liver transplantation. Across the whole study: Immunosuppression withdrawal was tried within 2 years after liver transplantation in this trial.

CD3+CD4+ and CD3+CD8+ cells were FACS-sorted from thawed unstimulated PBMCs. V gave up 5 bases and J gave up 3 bases; unmatched junction bases: 10. The germline V gene has CDR1 SGHTA and CDR2 FQGNSA. The CDR3 is 16 amino acids. Method: immunoSEQ multiplex PCR; TCRdb's copy keeps in-frame clones and lacks some. The table has around 60,000 clones, around 75% seen once. V gene TRBV7-2 combines with J gene TRBJ1-2, with 9 nucleotides matching TRBD1. This specimen consisted of CD4+ T cells from blood, obtained before liver transplant. This clonotype was sampled from a human donor who received a liver transplant. The CDR3 DNA reads as TGTGCCAGCAGCCCCCGGACAGGGGTACGGGACTATGGCTACACCTTC. Translating gives CASSPRTGVRDYGYTF.